This entry concerns a single T cell receptor (beta chain). The length of the CDR3 is 15 residues. CDR1 is MNHEY, CDR2 SVGAGI, per germline. With 0 bases clipped from V and 4 bases from J, the junction kept 4 bases outside the gene matches. The record originates from a study of blood T cell repertoires in COVID-19. About the study: The cDNA or gDNA used as material had been derived from T cells, B-cell-depleted T cells, or PBMCs.

Here immunoSEQ multiplex PCR was the method, and the copy in TCRdb shows in-frame clones only, minus some. Of about 160,000 clones listed, under 80% are singletons. J is TRBJ2-7 and V is TRBV6-5; 9 nucleotides agree with TRBD1. Sequencing input: peripheral blood. The receptor's source is a man aged 65-85 years with acute or convalescent COVID-19. Here the CDR3 reads CASSYSTGGLYEQYF. CDR3 sequence (DNA): TGTGCCAGCAGTTACTCTACAGGGGGCCTATACGAGCAGTACTTC.